Sequencing of this T cell receptor (beta chain) was carried out in a study of CD8+CD57+ T cells in acquired aplastic anemia. Overall study: Sorted CD4+ and CD8+ cells gave a mean 3.2 ug DNA, range about 0.17 to 27.4 ug.

Findings and caveats of the study: Patients and controls had in common 25 to 30 CD8+ CDR3 sequences.

For CDR3 and TCR beta VDJ profiling, genomic DNA was the template used. A single record per CDR3 protein comes from TCRdb applying MiXCR to the reads. Counted here are about 120,000 distinct CDR3 sequences, under 60% occurring once; the ten biggest clones make up 25% to 35%. With respect to this clonotype: Antigen: not known.

Germline V CDR1 and CDR2: SGHVS, FQNEAQ. CDR3 length equals 14 residues. V gave up 5 bases and J gave up 5 bases, with 15 bases separating them. Patients who underwent sequencing had shown CD8+CD57+ cell expansion by flow cytometry. The patients, all of them, had severe acquired aplastic anemia. The chain couples TRBV7-8 to TRBJ2-5; D perhaps matches TRBD2 (6 bases). Sequenced: sorted CD4+, CD8+, or CD8+CD57+ T cells (not recorded which) from PBMCs. This clonotype was obtained from a human donor with aplastic anemia. As DNA, the CDR3 is TGTGCCAGCAGCCACAGGAGGGGTGGGGAGACCCAGTACTTC. Protein: CASSHRRGGETQYF.